Presented here are 29 T cell receptor beta chains from one specimen sequenced in a study of blood T cell repertoires in COVID-19. TCRdb keeps only in-frame clones here, not all; method: immunoSEQ multiplex PCR. The table shows about 180,000 clones, with approximately 85% occurring only once. The material sequenced was peripheral blood. These receptors originate from a man aged 80 or over with COVID-19, enrolled during active disease.

The chain carries TRBV19 and TRBJ2-5; D is unresolved. This CDR3 contains 14 residues. V was shortened by 0 bases and J by 5 bases, with 10 bases between the two germline ends. CDR1 is LNHDA and CDR2 is SQIVND in the germline V gene (reference sequence). DNA of the CDR3: TGTGCCAGTAGTATAGAGTGGGCCTCGGAGACCCAGTACTTC. Its translation is CASSIEWASETQYF.

The J gene is TRBJ1-2, the V gene TRBV6-5; 8 nucleotides agree with TRBD1. There are 13 residues in the CDR3. CDR1 and CDR2 from the germline V gene are MNHEY and SVGAGI. V lost 6 bases, J lost 6 bases, and 6 bases stayed unmatched. The CDR3 coding sequence is TGTGCCAGCAGATTGGACAGGGTGAATGGCTACACCTTC. This gives the protein CASRLDRVNGYTF.

The chain uses TRBV10-2 and TRBJ1-5; 7 positions agree with TRBD1. Germline trimming cut 3 bases from V and 3 bases from J; bases unmatched to any gene: 5. Germline CDR1 WSHSY, CDR2 SAAADI. CDR3 length: 15 amino acids. In DNA, the CDR3 is TGCGCCAGCAGTGATTGGGGACAGACCAATCAGCCCCAGCATTTT. Its translation is CASSDWGQTNQPQHF.

The chain links TRBV29-1 to TRBJ1-1, with D perhaps TRBD1 (6 bases). Germline V lookup: CDR1 SQVTM, CDR2 ANQGSEA. The V gene lost 0 bases and the J gene lost 11 bases, with 16 bases spanning the gap. CDR3 length: 13 residues. The CDR3, as DNA: TGCAGCGTTGAAGAGAGTGCGGGGGGGCAGGCTTTCTTT. Its translation: CSVEESAGGQAFF.

The chain combines TRBV2 with TRBJ2-1; no firm D call. The CDR3 covers 14 residues. V lost 7 bases to trimming and J lost 0 bases, with 10 bases between them. Germline V CDR1 and CDR2: SNHLY, FYNNEI. The CDR3 spells CASNPLSSYNEQFF. The CDR3 coding sequence is TGTGCCAGCAACCCCTTGAGCTCCTACAATGAGCAGTTCTTC.

The chain recombines TRBV5-8 with TRBJ1-1; D is ambiguous. The CDR3 length is 15 residues. Trimming removed 0 bases from V and 5 bases from J, with 14 bases in between. Germline CDR1 is SGHTS and CDR2 is YDEGEE. CDR3 DNA: TGTGCCAGCAGCTTGGTCGGGAGTTCGGGGACTGAAGCTTTCTTT. Its protein is CASSLVGSSGTEAFF.

The rearrangement links TRBV12-3 or TRBV12-4 to TRBJ1-6; D is undetermined. Trimming cost V 3 bases and J 10 bases, with 7 bases left between them. CDR3 size: 12 residues. The CDR3 here is CASSFSRSPLHF. CDR3 sequence (DNA): TGTGCCAGCAGTTTTAGTCGATCACCCCTCCACTTT.

The chain uses TRBV12-3 or TRBV12-4 and TRBJ2-3; 7 bases are shared with TRBD2. This CDR3 comprises 13 residues. With V trimmed by 7 bases and J by 9 bases, 10 bases remained unmatched. The CDR3 DNA sequence: TGTGCCAGCAACTTTCGCGGGGGAGGCACGCAGTATTTT. Translated: CASNFRGGGTQYF.

The rearrangement uses TRBV28 and TRBJ1-5, with D uncertain. Germline V CDR1 and CDR2: MDHEN, SYDVKM. The CDR3 has 15 amino acids. Trimming took off 3 bases at V and 7 bases at J, with 16 bases between the two ends. The CDR3 region has the DNA TGTGCCAGCAGTTTTCCCCTAGGGTCGGGACAGCCCCAGCATTTT. This translates into CASSFPLGSGQPQHF.

This chain connects TRBV24-1 to TRBJ2-7, with 8 bases fitting TRBD1. After removal of 4 bases from V and 4 bases from J, the junction contained 5 bases not matched to a gene. The CDR3 spans 14 residues. The V gene's germline CDR1 is KGHDR and CDR2 SFDVKD. CDR3 DNA: TGTGCCACCAGTGACCCTCGGACAGGGTACGAGCAGTACTTC. Translated: CATSDPRTGYEQYF.

The chain is built from TRBV4-1 and TRBJ1-2; D call uncertain. The V and J ends lost 0 bases and 8 bases respectively, with 16 bases between them. Germline-derived CDR1 and CDR2 are MGHRA and YSYEKL. This CDR3 is 15 amino acids long. CDR3 bases: TGCGCCAGCAGCCAAGATGAAGGTGCGGTGAGCGGCTACACCTTC. Protein product: CASSQDEGAVSGYTF.

The chain uses TRBV7-9 and TRBJ2-5; 9 nucleotides line up with TRBD1. Germline V lookup: CDR1 SEHNR, CDR2 FQNEAQ (reference sequence). CDR3 length: 14 residues. J gave up 4 bases and V 4 bases, and 4 bases lay outside the gene matches. CDR3 in amino acids: CASSSTDRGETQYF. The CDR3 DNA reads TGTGCCAGCAGCTCTACGGACAGGGGAGAGACCCAGTACTTC.

V usage is TRBV10-2 and J usage is TRBJ2-7, with TRBD1 identical over 10 bases. The CDR3 spans 14 residues. Germline V CDR1 and CDR2: WSHSY, SAAADI. The V gene end was trimmed by 6 bases and the J gene end by 1 base; junction bases not matched to a gene: 3. In DNA, the CDR3 is TGCGCCAGCAGATCGGGACAGGGGTCCTACGAGCAGTACTTC. It translates to CASRSGQGSYEQYF.

V usage is TRBV21-1 and J usage is TRBJ1-2; no check of the table's D call, TRBD1, against the DNA was made. TRBV21-1 is a known pseudogene. The CDR3 totals 16 residues. The CDR3 DNA reads as TGTGCCAGCAGCAAAGCGCCCGCAGGCCCCTGGGTGGGCTACACCTTC. It is translated as CASSKAPAGPWVGYTF.

The chain carries TRBV11-2 and TRBJ2-3, with TRBD2 as a possible D gene (5 bases). This CDR3 has 17 residues. The germline CDR1 and CDR2 sequences are SGHAT and FQNNGV. With 0 bases removed from V and 0 bases from J, the gap between germline ends came to 13 bases. CDR3 in DNA: TGTGCCAGCAGCTTAGACCGGGGAGTTGGGAGCACAGATACGCAGTATTTT. Translation gives CASSLDRGVGSTDTQYF. The full variable domain, in which reference TRBV11-2 and TRBJ2-3 provide the parts outside the CDR3, is EAGVAQSPRYKIIEKRQSVAFWCNPISGHATLYWYQQILGQGPKLLIQFQNNGVVDDSQLPKDRFSAERLKGVDSTLKIQPAKLEDSAVYLCASSLDRGVGSTDTQYFGPGTRLTVL.

On this clone itself: Relative to the germline gene, one junction end is altered; a read error may explain this. The chain couples TRBV18 to TRBJ2-2, with a possible D match to TRBD1 (5 bases). The CDR3 is 14 amino acids. Germline lookup yields CDR1 KGHSH and CDR2 LQKENI. The CDR3 DNA sequence: TGTGCCAGCTCACTGCCAGGGAACCCCGGGGAGCTGTTTTTT. Amino acids: CASSLPGNPGELFF.

This sequence joins TRBV27 and TRBJ2-5; perhaps TRBD1 as D (6 bases). The CDR3 loop spans 15 amino acids. V lost 10 bases to trimming and J lost 5 bases, with 23 bases between them. Germline V gene lookup returns CDR1 MNHEY and CDR2 SMNVEV (reference sequence). CDR3 sequence reads: CATRTMLQGWETQYF. DNA of the CDR3: TGTGCCACCAGGACGATGCTACAGGGATGGGAGACCCAGTACTTC.

This rearrangement joins TRBV9 to TRBJ1-6; TRBD1 matches 9 bases. Unmatched junction bases numbered 6, after V lost 3 bases and J lost 8 bases. This CDR3 has 15 amino acids. Per germline, CDR1 SGDLS and CDR2 YYNGEE. DNA for the CDR3: TGTGCCAGCAGCGCGAGGTGGACAGGGGATTCACCCCTCCACTTT. Amino acid sequence: CASSARWTGDSPLHF.

The V call is TRBV7-9, the J call TRBJ2-3; TRBD1 matches at 7 bases. The CDR3 is 14 residues long. Germline CDR1 is SEHNR and CDR2 is FQNEAQ (reference sequence). V trimming: 5 bases; J trimming: 3 bases; junction bases outside the gene matches: 5. The CDR3 DNA reads TGTGCCAGCAGCCTTAGACAGGGAACAGATACGCAGTATTTT. This encodes CASSLRQGTDTQYF.

The gene calls are TRBV7-8 and TRBJ2-7; possible D gene TRBD1, 5 bases. V dropped 4 bases and J dropped 3 bases, with 16 bases sitting between them. The germline CDR1 and CDR2 sequences are SGHVS and FQNEAQ. The CDR3 has 15 residues. The CDR3 spells CASSYTPDSLYEQYF. CDR3 DNA sequence: TGTGCCAGCAGCTACACCCCTGACAGCCTCTACGAGCAGTACTTC.

The genes are TRBV5-6 and TRBJ1-2; D might be TRBD1 (6 bases). Trimming cost V 5 bases and J 8 bases, with 16 bases left between them. The CDR3 covers 13 residues. CDR1 SGHDT and CDR2 YYEEEE come from the germline V gene. The DNA of the CDR3 is TGTGCCAGCAGTCCGGACAGCCGTCGGGGCTACACCTTC. This codes for CASSPDSRRGYTF.

CDR3 residues: CASSYPGQGVETQYF. The CDR3 DNA reads as TGTGCCAGCAGTTATCCGGGACAGGGGGTTGAGACCCAGTACTTC. V usage is TRBV7-8 and J usage is TRBJ2-5; TRBD1 matches 11 bases. After removal of 6 bases from V and 5 bases from J, the junction contained 8 bases not matched to a gene. The CDR3 is 15 amino acids. Germline loops: CDR1 SGHVS, CDR2 FQNEAQ. Variable domain in full (rest from reference TRBV7-8 and TRBJ2-5): GAGVSQSPRYKVAKRGQDVALRCDPISGHVSLFWYQQALGQGPEFLTYFQNEAQLDKSGLPSDRFFAERPEGSVSTLKIQRTQQEDSAVYLCASSYPGQGVETQYFGPGTRLLVL.

The chain employs TRBV7-2 and TRBJ1-6; the match to TRBD1 covers 9 bases. The V gene's germline CDR1 is SGHTA and CDR2 FQGNSA. The CDR3 is 15 amino acids. V shed 1 base, J shed 8 bases, and the junction held 3 bases outside the gene matches. The CDR3 DNA reads as TGTGCCAGCAGCTTAGGGGGACAGGGCCATTCACCCCTCCACTTT. Translating gives CASSLGGQGHSPLHF.

The chain is built from TRBV7-2 and TRBJ2-7; D gene unclear. V was cut by 3 bases and J by 0 bases, with 12 bases left in between. The V gene's germline CDR1 is SGHTA and CDR2 FQGNSA. CDR3 length: 15 residues. CDR3: CASSLFGQISYEQYF. The CDR3 DNA reads TGTGCCAGCAGCTTGTTTGGGCAGATCTCCTACGAGCAGTACTTC.

This chain connects TRBV27 to TRBJ1-1, with 8 bases fitting TRBD1. The CDR3 contains 16 residues. From germline, CDR1 is MNHEY and CDR2 SMNVEV (reference sequence). V was clipped by 8 bases and J by 3 bases; unmatched bases: 14. In DNA, the CDR3 is TGTGCCAGCGGACAGGGCGGTACCCTTTGGGACACTGAAGCTTTCTTT. This gives the protein CASGQGGTLWDTEAFF.

This clone turned up a few times. This chain connects TRBV5-6 to TRBJ2-1; D ambiguous. This CDR3 spans 15 amino acids. Germline CDR1 reads SGHDT; CDR2 reads YYEEEE. V was shortened by 4 bases and J by 0 bases, with 11 bases between the two germline ends. The CDR3 sequence is CASSPPKSSYNEQFF. The CDR3 DNA is TGTGCCAGCAGCCCTCCGAAGAGCTCCTACAATGAGCAGTTCTTC.

This chain links TRBV5-6 with TRBJ2-7; D uncertain. CDR1 SGHDT and CDR2 YYEEEE come from the germline V gene. CDR3 length: 13 amino acids. Trimming took 1 base from V and 0 from J, leaving 5 bases between them. The chain's CDR3 is CASSLPSSYEQYF. For the CDR3, the DNA is TGTGCCAGCAGCTTGCCGAGCTCCTACGAGCAGTACTTC.

The chain carries TRBV27 and TRBJ2-3, with 9 positions matching TRBD1. V lost 6 bases, J lost 1 base, and 8 bases stayed unmatched. CDR3 length equals 16 residues. CDR1 is MNHEY, CDR2 SMNVEV, per germline (reference sequence). The CDR3 bases are TGTGCCAGCAGCCTCACAGGGGGCGTCGGCACAGATACGCAGTATTTT. It translates to CASSLTGGVGTDTQYF.

V gene TRBV14 combines with J gene TRBJ1-2; D not resolved. The germline V and J ends were trimmed by 0 bases and 5 bases, with 13 bases remaining between them. CDR1 and CDR2 (germline): SGHDN, FVKESK. The CDR3 contains 15 residues. Here the CDR3 reads CASSQDILGGYGYTF. DNA for the CDR3: TGTGCCAGCAGCCAAGATATATTGGGAGGGTATGGCTACACCTTC.